This paragraph reports one T cell receptor (beta chain). The source of the sample is a study of shared clonotypes between healthy human individuals. Using immunoSEQ multiplex PCR, the repertoire was profiled, and TCRdb retains in-frame clones only, with some absent. The sample yields roughly 650,000 clones, 96% seen once. V lost 5 bases to trimming and J lost 2 bases; unmatched junction nucleotides: 10. Germline loops: CDR1 MDHEN, CDR2 SYDVKM. CDR3 length equals 16 residues. Terminally differentiated effector memory CD45RA+ cells were excluded by CCR7 positive selection of CD45RO-negative cells. The sequence came from a young woman in good health. The V gene is TRBV28, the J gene TRBJ2-3; TRBD2 matches 7 bases. Sequencing was performed on naive CD8+ T cells sorted from blood. The CDR3 DNA sequence: TGTGCCAGCAGTCCTACGGATCAGCGGGACACAGATACGCAGTATTTT. This gives the protein CASSPTDQRDTDTQYF.